These 30 T cell receptor beta chains share one sample of origin, sequenced in a study of blood T cell repertoires in COVID-19. Profiling relied on immunoSEQ multiplex PCR, and the TCRdb table lists in-frame clones only, not all of them. The table shows under 200,000 clones, with approximately 81% occurring only once. The sample comprised PBMCs or T cells enriched from blood (not recorded which). Source of these receptors: a man aged 60-69 years who had recovered from COVID-19.

This clone was recorded once. The CDR3 DNA is TGTGCCAGCACCGAGAGAGCGGGAGAGGCCTACGAGCAGTACTTC. Translation gives CASTERAGEAYEQYF. V gene TRBV2 combines with J gene TRBJ2-7, with TRBD2 matching over 8 bases. Trimming took 7 bases from V and 2 from J; bases not matched to a gene: 10. CDR1 SNHLY and CDR2 FYNNEI come from the germline V gene. CDR3 size: 15 residues.

The V and J genes are TRBV29-1 and TRBJ2-1; 8 bases are shared with TRBD1. This CDR3 has 13 amino acids. Trimming removed 0 bases from V and 11 bases from J; junction bases left unmatched: 6. CDR1 SQVTM and CDR2 ANQGSEA come from the germline V gene. CDR3 nucleotides: TGCAGCGTTGAAGAAGTGTCAGGGGGCAAGCAGTTCTTC. Protein product: CSVEEVSGGKQFF.

J is TRBJ1-3 and V is TRBV12-5, with a possible D match to TRBD1 (5 bases). V was trimmed by 3 bases and J by 4 bases, leaving 19 bases between them. This CDR3 is 17 amino acids long. The germline V gene has CDR1 LGHNT and CDR2 FRNRAP. DNA of the CDR3: TGTGCTAGTGGTTTTAACGTTCGGGGGTCCAGCGGAAACACCATATATTTT. Protein product: CASGFNVRGSSGNTIYF.

This rearrangement joins TRBV27 to TRBJ1-1; weak D call: TRBD1 (6 bases). The V end lost 2 bases, the J end lost 0 bases, and 10 bases lay between the germline ends. The CDR3 is 15 residues long. From germline, CDR1 is MNHEY and CDR2 SMNVEV (reference sequence). CDR3 protein: CASSLLGTLNTEAFF. CDR3 sequence (DNA): TGTGCCAGCAGTTTACTGGGGACATTGAACACTGAAGCTTTCTTT.

CDR3 in amino acids: CASSAKQGFVQNEQFF. CDR3 sequence (DNA): TGTGCCAGCAGTGCAAAACAGGGGTTCGTCCAAAATGAGCAGTTCTTC. V and J are TRBV2 and TRBJ2-1; 7 nucleotides line up with TRBD1. Germline V gene data show CDR1 as SNHLY and CDR2 as FYNNEI. Unmatched junction bases numbered 13, after V lost 4 bases and J lost 7 bases. The CDR3 length is 16 residues.

The V call is TRBV5-6, the J call TRBJ2-2; 8 bases match TRBD1. CDR3 length: 16 amino acids. The V gene end was trimmed by 3 bases and the J gene end by 5 bases; junction bases not matched to a gene: 9. Germline V lookup: CDR1 SGHDT, CDR2 YYEEEE. CDR3 sequence (DNA): TGTGCCAGCAGCTGGACAGGGCCGTCGAGGACCGGGGAGCTGTTTTTT. As protein: CASSWTGPSRTGELFF.

The CDR3, as DNA: TGTGCCAGCTCACCACCCGGGAGCTCCTACAATGAGCAGTTCTTC. The encoded protein is CASSPPGSSYNEQFF. This chain links TRBV18 with TRBJ2-1; maybe TRBD2 (6 bases). The CDR3 extends over 15 amino acids. The V and J ends lost 0 bases and 0 bases respectively, with 6 bases between them. Germline CDR1 reads KGHSH; CDR2 reads LQKENI. The full variable domain, with the rest looked up from reference TRBV18 and TRBJ2-1, is NAGVMQNPRHLVRRRGQEARLRCSPMKGHSHVYWYRQLPEEGLKFMVYLQKENIIDESGMPKERFSAEFPKEGPSILRIQQVVRGDSAAYFCASSPPGSSYNEQFFGPGTRLTVL.

In its sample, this clone was seen a few times. The chain recombines TRBV19 with TRBJ2-3, with 11 bases matching TRBD2. This CDR3 contains 15 residues. V lost 5 bases, J lost 2 bases, and 3 bases stayed unmatched. CDR1 and CDR2 (germline): LNHDA, SQIVND (reference sequence). The chain's CDR3 is CASSPSGGFTDTQYF. The CDR3 bases are TGTGCCAGTAGTCCTAGCGGGGGGTTCACAGATACGCAGTATTTT.

This chain joins TRBV6-5 and TRBJ2-2; 7 bases match TRBD1. Looked up from germline, CDR1 is MNHEY and CDR2 is SVGAGI. The CDR3 consists of 14 residues. V dropped 4 bases and J dropped 5; count of bases not matched to a gene: 4. CDR3 residues: CASSFDRATGELFF. Here the CDR3 DNA reads TGTGCCAGCAGTTTCGACAGGGCTACCGGGGAGCTGTTTTTT.

This chain connects TRBV19 to TRBJ1-1, with 7 nucleotides matching TRBD1. Germline V gene sequence: CDR1 LNHDA, CDR2 SQIVND (reference sequence). Germline trimming cut 4 bases from V and 2 bases from J; bases unmatched to any gene: 7. This CDR3 is built from 15 residues. The CDR3 sequence: CASSTGDRINTEAFF. DNA for the CDR3: TGTGCCAGTAGTACGGGGGACAGAATAAACACTGAAGCTTTCTTT. Filled out from reference TRBV19 and TRBJ1-1, the complete variable domain reads DGGITQSPKYLFRKEGQNVTLSCEQNLNHDAMYWYRQDPGQGLRLIYYSQIVNDFQKGDIAEGYSVSREKKESFPLTVTSAQKNPTAFYLCASSTGDRINTEAFFGQGTRLTVV.

Comments on this clone: This CDR3 is also generated by other DNA sequences in the sample. V and J are TRBV7-3 and TRBJ1-1; D possibly corresponds to TRBD1 (6 bases). Germline CDR1 reads SGHTA; CDR2 reads FQGTGA. V was clipped by 5 bases and J by 3 bases, with 10 bases between them. The CDR3 sequence is 13 residues long. Written as DNA, the CDR3 is TGTGCCAGCAGCCGGAGACAGGACACTGAAGCTTTCTTT. Residues: CASSRRQDTEAFF.

V and J are TRBV19 and TRBJ2-7; a possible D gene is TRBD2 (6 bases). CDR1 LNHDA and CDR2 SQIVND come from the germline V gene (reference sequence). The CDR3 consists of 16 residues. V was clipped by 10 bases and J by 0 bases, with 22 bases between them. CDR3 nucleotide sequence: TGTGCCACAAGTATGGGAGCCGGGACTTTCTCCTACGAGCAGTACTTC. Protein product: CATSMGAGTFSYEQYF.

V gene TRBV7-6 combines with J gene TRBJ1-5; 7 bases agree with TRBD1. Unmatched junction bases numbered 17, after V lost 0 bases and J lost 0 bases. Germline CDR1 reads SGHVS; CDR2 reads FNYEAQ. CDR3 length: 21 residues. The CDR3 loop is CASSLAPYRGQGHISNQPQHF. The CDR3, as DNA: TGTGCCAGCAGCTTAGCGCCCTACAGGGGACAAGGTCACATTAGCAATCAGCCCCAGCATTTT.

A word on this clone: A read error may produce the germline difference seen at one junction end. The genes are TRBV10-3 and TRBJ2-3; TRBD2 matches 7 bases. The CDR3 length is 18 residues. Per germline, CDR1 ENHRY and CDR2 SYGVKD. The CDR3 region has the DNA TGTGCCATCATTGAGTCAGCCGGACGGGAGGCTAGCACAGATACGCAGTATTTT. This sequence encodes CAIIESAGREASTDTQYF.

This clone was detected many times. The gene calls are TRBV3-1 (or the pseudogene TRBV3-2) and TRBJ2-7; TRBD2 aligns across 7 bases. The junction had 7 bases not matched to a gene; V was cut back by 0 bases and J by 5 bases. The CDR3 runs to 15 residues. Germline V gene lookup returns CDR1 LGHDT and CDR2 YNNKEL (reference sequence). CDR3 sequence reads: CASSQEPSGVDEQYF. CDR3 coding DNA: TGTGCCAGCAGCCAAGAGCCTAGCGGTGTGGACGAGCAGTACTTC.

The V gene is TRBV18, the J gene TRBJ1-1; a possible D gene is TRBD1 (5 bases). V was pared by 4 bases and J by 0 bases, with 12 bases between. The CDR3 extends over 15 amino acids. CDR1 KGHSH and CDR2 LQKENI come from the germline V gene. The CDR3 nucleotides read TGTGCCAGCTCACTCCTCGACAGCATGAACACTGAAGCTTTCTTT. Protein sequence: CASSLLDSMNTEAFF.

The chain recombines TRBV29-1 with TRBJ2-3, with 9 positions matching TRBD1. CDR1 is SQVTM, CDR2 ANQGSEA, per germline. V shed 4 bases, J shed 4 bases, and the junction held 6 bases outside the gene matches. CDR3 size: 14 residues. The CDR3 DNA follows: TGCAGCGTTGCGACAGGGGGGATCTCAGATACGCAGTATTTT. It specifies CSVATGGISDTQYF.

This clone was seen once. This chain links TRBV28 with TRBJ2-7; 12 bases match TRBD1. CDR3 length equals 15 residues. Looked up from germline, CDR1 is MDHEN and CDR2 is SYDVKM. Losses at the gene ends were 2 bases for V and 9 bases for J; bases not matched to a gene: 8. This chain's CDR3 is CASSLPGQGALGQYF. The DNA of the CDR3 is TGTGCCAGCAGTTTACCGGGACAGGGGGCCCTTGGGCAGTACTTC.

The rearrangement links TRBV30 to TRBJ1-5; tentative D call: TRBD1 (6 bases). Trimming shortened V by 4 bases and J by 4 bases, and 11 bases separated the two germline ends. The germline gives CDR1 GTSNPN, CDR2 SVGIG (reference sequence). This CDR3 has 13 residues. The DNA for the CDR3 is TGTGCCTGGACTCGGGACATAAATCAGCCCCAGCATTTT. It specifies CAWTRDINQPQHF. Based on the CDR3 plus reference TRBV30 and TRBJ1-5, the full variable domain is SQTIHQWPATLVQPVGSPLSLECTVEGTSNPNLYWYRQAAGRGLQLLFYSVGIGQISSEVPQNLSASRPQDRQFILSSKKLLLSDSGFYLCAWTRDINQPQHFGDGTRLSIL.

This clone was picked up a small number of times. The chain is built from TRBV6-5 and TRBJ1-2; D gene uncertain. Looked up from germline, CDR1 is MNHEY and CDR2 is SVGAGI. Trimming removed 8 bases at V and 5 bases at J, with 21 bases between. The CDR3 spans 15 residues. The CDR3 loop reads CASLAFRGGGYGYTF. The CDR3 DNA sequence: TGTGCCAGCCTAGCATTTCGGGGAGGAGGTTATGGCTACACCTTC.

There are a few counts of this clone. The V call is TRBV14, the J call TRBJ1-2, with a weak D call TRBD1 (5 bases). Trimming left V 2 bases short and J 8 bases short, with 15 bases between. Germline CDR1 is SGHDN and CDR2 is FVKESK. The CDR3 is 14 residues long. The chain's CDR3 is CASSQSQEGSGYTF. The CDR3 nucleotides are TGTGCCAGCAGCCAATCACAGGAGGGATCAGGCTACACCTTC.

This chain connects TRBV19 to TRBJ2-2, with D possibly being TRBD1 (5 bases). This CDR3 region has 15 residues. Trimming stripped 7 bases from V and 3 bases from J, with 15 bases between. Germline V gene lookup returns CDR1 LNHDA and CDR2 SQIVND (reference sequence). In DNA, the CDR3 is TGTGCCAGTAAGGGGCCCGACAGTTACACCGGGGAGCTGTTTTTT. Translation gives CASKGPDSYTGELFF. Full variable domain (rest looked up from reference TRBV19 and TRBJ2-2): DGGITQSPKYLFRKEGQNVTLSCEQNLNHDAMYWYRQDPGQGLRLIYYSQIVNDFQKGDIAEGYSVSREKKESFPLTVTSAQKNPTAFYLCASKGPDSYTGELFFGEGSRLTVL.

The J gene is TRBJ2-3, the V gene TRBV6-2 or TRBV6-3; perhaps TRBD1 as D (5 bases). Between the trimmed V and J ends, which lost 5 bases and 3 bases, there was a span of 6 bases. The CDR3 consists of 12 residues. Germline V gives CDR1 MNHEY, CDR2 SVGEGT. This chain's CDR3 is CASSPGTDTQYF. DNA of the CDR3: TGTGCCAGCAGTCCAGGGACAGATACGCAGTATTTT.

The chain uses TRBV9 and TRBJ1-2; 9 nucleotides align to TRBD1. With 1 base clipped from V and 8 bases from J, the junction kept 12 bases outside the gene matches. The germline gives CDR1 SGDLS, CDR2 YYNGEE. This CDR3 contains 16 residues. CDR3 DNA: TGTGCCAGCAGCGTACTACCGGGACAGGGTTTAGAGGGCTACACCTTC. Protein: CASSVLPGQGLEGYTF.

V and J are TRBV6-1 and TRBJ1-2; 7 bases line up with TRBD1. The germline V gene has CDR1 MNHNS and CDR2 SASEGT. CDR3 length: 14 amino acids. Losses at the gene ends were 2 bases for V and 3 bases for J; bases not matched to a gene: 3. CDR3: CASSEQGDYYGYTF. The CDR3 coding sequence is TGTGCCAGCAGTGAACAGGGGGATTACTATGGCTACACCTTC.

This clone has only a few counts. The genes are TRBV6-1 and TRBJ1-5; maybe TRBD1 (5 bases). CDR1 is MNHNS and CDR2 is SASEGT in the germline V gene. Trimming stripped 3 bases from V and 7 bases from J, with 19 bases between. The CDR3 runs 16 residues. CDR3 nucleotide sequence: TGTGCCAGCAGTGAGCTCCAGGGAGGAGTAGGGCAGCCCCAGCATTTT. Protein product: CASSELQGGVGQPQHF.

V gene TRBV11-2 combines with J gene TRBJ1-2; no definite D call. CDR3 length: 12 residues. V gave up 0 bases and J gave up 4 bases, with 3 bases separating them. CDR1 and CDR2 from the germline V gene are SGHAT and FQNNGV. CDR3 sequence: CASSLDSYGYTF. Written as DNA, the CDR3 is TGTGCCAGCAGCTTAGATAGCTATGGCTACACCTTC.

The V gene is TRBV5-1, the J gene TRBJ1-2; 10 bases agree with TRBD1. The CDR3 is 16 amino acids. Germline CDR1 and CDR2: SGHRS and YFSETQ. The V gene end was trimmed by 2 bases and the J gene end by 1 base; junction bases not matched to a gene: 5. CDR3: CASSFAGTGDNYGYTF. DNA of the CDR3: TGCGCCAGCAGCTTTGCGGGGACAGGGGATAACTATGGCTACACCTTC. Based on the CDR3 plus reference TRBV5-1 and TRBJ1-2, the full variable domain is KAGVTQTPRYLIKTRGQQVTLSCSPISGHRSVSWYQQTPGQGLQFLFEYFSETQRNKGNFPGRFSGRQFSNSRSEMNVSTLELGDSALYLCASSFAGTGDNYGYTFGSGTRLTVV.

This clone was seen only a few times. The chain couples TRBV19 to TRBJ1-1; 8 bases fit TRBD1. The V segment lost 5 bases and the J segment 6 bases; nucleotides outside the gene matches: 5. Germline assignment: CDR1 LNHDA and CDR2 SQIVND (reference sequence). The CDR3 length is 13 residues. CDR3 DNA: TGTGCCAGTAGTCGACAGGGGTCCTCTGAAGCTTTCTTT. Translated, it gives CASSRQGSSEAFF.

This rearrangement joins TRBV4-2 to TRBJ2-7, with D tentatively TRBD2 (6 bases). Trimming removed 0 bases from V and 6 bases from J, with 15 bases in between. The CDR3 is 15 amino acids. The germline CDR1 and CDR2 sequences are LGHNA and YNFKEQ. CDR3 residues: CASSQDPDYFGEQYF. DNA for the CDR3: TGTGCCAGCAGCCAAGACCCGGACTATTTTGGCGAGCAGTACTTC.